The 2 T cell receptor beta chains in this list originate from one sample, sequenced in a study of post-analysis software for immune sequencing data. Researchers reported that TCR beta cDNA libraries carried unique molecular identifiers. MiXCR, applied by TCRdb to the PCR reads, yields one record per CDR3 protein. The sample holds 650,000 to 900,000 distinct CDR3 sequences, more than 45% seen once. Study outcomes and limitations: Patients showed TRBV5-6, TRBV5-1 and TRBV20-1 among five TRBV segments more frequent than in controls.

These receptors' antigens are unknown. The sequenced material came from blood. The source is a girl aged 10-17 years with multiple sclerosis.

The gene calls are TRBV20-1 and TRBJ2-1; D unclear. The V end was cut by 8 bases, the J end by 3 bases, with 14 bases between. CDR3 length: 13 residues. From germline, CDR1 is DFQATT and CDR2 SNEGSKA (reference sequence). For the CDR3, the DNA is TGCAGTATTCTGGAGTTGGACTACAATGAGCAGTTCTTC. It yields the protein CSILELDYNEQFF.

The rearrangement uses TRBV29-1 and TRBJ2-2; D not certain. The CDR3 length is 15 residues. V was pared by 0 bases and J by 6 bases, with 14 bases between. Germline V gene data show CDR1 as SQVTM and CDR2 as ANQGSEA. The DNA of the CDR3 is TGCAGCGTTGAAGATTGGGTTAACGGCTCCGGGGAGCTGTTTTTT. Its protein is CSVEDWVNGSGELFF.